The 9 T cell receptor beta chains listed next were all sequenced from one sample in a study of blood T cells in healthy people across ages (dated by TCRdb to the mid-2010s). The protocol used for the library was 5' RACE. The instrument given in TCRdb is Illumina HiSeq 2500. The second PCR ran for about 7 to 11 cycles and used a J-beta primer mix along with a sample-barcoded 5' primer. Through fastp at Q25 and MiXCR, TCRdb rebuilt clones from the public reads, retaining in-frame beta chains. For every CDR3 protein sequence, its rows merge into one entry that carries the most common genes and DNA. For this sample the table gives 600,000 to 1,000,000 distinct CDR3 sequences, of which roughly 60% were detected only once. Jointly, the top ten make up approximately 20% of the sample. Sequencing was carried out using blood. The receptors were gathered from a man aged 30 to 45 in good health.

This clonotype was observed a handful of times. The rearrangement joins TRBV4-3 to TRBJ2-1; D is unresolved. The CDR3 contains 11 residues. Trimming stripped 1 base from V and 8 bases from J, with 3 bases between. The germline V gene has CDR1 LGHNA and CDR2 YSLEER. In DNA form, the CDR3 reads TGCGCCAGCAGCCAAGCACATGAGCAGTTCTTC. Residues: CASSQAHEQFF.

The chain recombines TRBV7-2 with TRBJ2-5; no clear D. Germline values: CDR1 SGHTA, CDR2 FQGNSA. This CDR3 has 15 amino acids. V dropped 1 base and J dropped 5 bases, with 14 bases sitting between them. CDR3 in DNA: TGTGCCAGCAGCTTAGATAGCAGTATACACGAGACCCAGTACTTC. Its protein product is CASSLDSSIHETQYF.

J is TRBJ1-2 and V is TRBV5-1, with TRBD1 matching over 12 bases. The CDR3 sequence is 16 residues long. Trimming removed 2 bases from V and 8 bases from J; junction bases left unmatched: 10. CDR1 is SGHRS and CDR2 is YFSETQ in the germline V gene. CDR3 DNA sequence: TGCGCCAGCAGCTTTGCCGGGACAGGGGGCGCCGGGGGCTACACCTTC. It encodes CASSFAGTGGAGGYTF.

This clonotype was counted between two and nine times. The chain employs TRBV24-1 and TRBJ2-7; TRBD2 agrees at 9 bases. In germline, CDR1 is KGHDR, CDR2 SFDVKD. The V segment lost 4 bases and the J segment 3 bases; nucleotides outside the gene matches: 6. The CDR3 contains 15 residues. The DNA for the CDR3 is TGTGCCACCAGTGACCAGGCTAGCGGGAACTACGAGCAGTACTTC. Its translation: CATSDQASGNYEQYF.

The table lists this clonotype with a few counts. The CDR3 DNA sequence: TGCAGTGCTAGGGGGGGGACAGGGAGGTTGGAGACCCAGTACTTC. Translated, it gives CSARGGTGRLETQYF. The chain is built from TRBV20-1 and TRBJ2-7; 9 nucleotides match TRBD1. The DNA end is a closer match to TRBJ2-5, so the J assignment may be wrong. The CDR3 has 15 amino acids. The V gene's germline CDR1 is DFQATT and CDR2 SNEGSKA (reference sequence).

The chain links TRBV20-1 to TRBJ2-7; possible D gene TRBD2, 6 bases. The closer fit of TRBJ2-5 to the DNA end suggests the J call may be wrong. The germline V gene has CDR1 DFQATT and CDR2 SNEGSKA (reference sequence). The CDR3 length is 13 residues. The CDR3 nucleotides read TGCGCCAGCCTCGGGAGTTGGGGAAAGACCCAGTACTTC. Translation: CASLGSWGKTQYF.

V is TRBV6-2 or TRBV6-3 and J is TRBJ2-5, with 9 bases that match TRBD2. With the DNA end fitting TRBJ2-7 better, the J assignment may be wrong. The CDR3 runs 13 residues. Germline V CDR1 and CDR2: MNHEY, SVGEGT. In nucleotides, the CDR3 is TGTGCCAGCAGCTCGGGACTAGCCAACGAGCAGTACTTC. It yields the protein CASSSGLANEQYF.

V is TRBV9 and J is TRBJ2-7; a possible D gene is TRBD2 (5 bases). Germline CDR1 and CDR2: SGDLS and YYNGEE. The V end lost 4 bases, the J end lost 5 bases, and 19 bases lay between the germline ends. The CDR3 is 15 residues long. The CDR3 DNA reads TGTGCCAGCAGCCCCCGCGCCGGGGATGCTGACGAGCAGTACTTC. Protein product: CASSPRAGDADEQYF.

On this clonotype itself: One end of the junction varies from germline; a read error may be responsible. The V gene is TRBV29-1, the J gene TRBJ1-2, with TRBD1 matching over 7 bases. The germline gives CDR1 SQVTM, CDR2 ANQGSEA. This CDR3 region has 15 residues. CDR3 residues: CSVEDGGDRRYDYTF. Here the CDR3 DNA reads TGCAGCGTTGAAGATGGGGGGGACAGAAGATATGACTACACCTTC.